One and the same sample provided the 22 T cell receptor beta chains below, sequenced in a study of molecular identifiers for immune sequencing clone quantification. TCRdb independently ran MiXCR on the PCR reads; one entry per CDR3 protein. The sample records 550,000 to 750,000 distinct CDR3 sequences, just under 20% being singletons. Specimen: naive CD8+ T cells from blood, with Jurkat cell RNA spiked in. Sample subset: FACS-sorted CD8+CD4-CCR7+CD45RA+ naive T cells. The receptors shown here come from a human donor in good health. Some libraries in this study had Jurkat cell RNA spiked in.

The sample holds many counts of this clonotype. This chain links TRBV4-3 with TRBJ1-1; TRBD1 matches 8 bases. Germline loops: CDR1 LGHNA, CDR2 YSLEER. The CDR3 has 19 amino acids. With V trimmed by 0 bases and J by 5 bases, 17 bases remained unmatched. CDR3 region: CASSQDTEARGRGKTEAFF. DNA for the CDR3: TGCGCCAGCAGCCAAGATACAGAGGCCAGGGGGCGAGGGAAAACTGAAGCTTTCTTT.

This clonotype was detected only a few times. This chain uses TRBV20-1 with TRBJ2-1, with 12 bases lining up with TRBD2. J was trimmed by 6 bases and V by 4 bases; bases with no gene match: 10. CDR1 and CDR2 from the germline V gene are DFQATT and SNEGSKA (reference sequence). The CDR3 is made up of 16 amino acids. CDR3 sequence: CSATRTSGILGNEQFF. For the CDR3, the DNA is TGCAGTGCTACTAGGACTAGCGGGATCCTGGGCAATGAGCAGTTCTTC.

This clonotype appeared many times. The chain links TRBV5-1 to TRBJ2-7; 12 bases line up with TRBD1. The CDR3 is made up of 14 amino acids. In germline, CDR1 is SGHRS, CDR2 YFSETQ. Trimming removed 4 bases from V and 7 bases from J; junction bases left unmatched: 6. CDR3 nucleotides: TGCGCCAGCAGCCTGGGACAGGGGGCGCATGAGCAGTACTTC. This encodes CASSLGQGAHEQYF.

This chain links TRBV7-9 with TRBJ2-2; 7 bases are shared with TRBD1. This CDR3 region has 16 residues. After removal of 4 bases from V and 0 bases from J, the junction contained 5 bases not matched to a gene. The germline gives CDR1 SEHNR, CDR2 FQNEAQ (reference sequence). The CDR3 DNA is TGTGCCAGCAGCTCGTGGGACAGCGCGAACACCGGGGAGCTGTTTTTT. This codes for CASSSWDSANTGELFF.

The CDR3 DNA reads TGCGCCAGCAGCCAAGATTCTGCAGCCCTGGTAAAGCAGTTCTTC. This sequence encodes CASSQDSAALVKQFF. The chain combines TRBV4-3 with TRBJ2-1; D unresolved. This CDR3 contains 15 residues. Germline V CDR1 and CDR2: LGHNA, YSLEER. The V end lost 0 bases, the J end lost 11 bases, and 17 bases lay between the germline ends.

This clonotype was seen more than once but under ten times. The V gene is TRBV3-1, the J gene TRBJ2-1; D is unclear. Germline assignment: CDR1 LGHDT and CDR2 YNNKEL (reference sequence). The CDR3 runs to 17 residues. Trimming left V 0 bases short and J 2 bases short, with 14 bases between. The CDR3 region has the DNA TGTGCCAGCAGCCAAGATTACCCAGGCGGTACCTACAATGAGCAGTTCTTC. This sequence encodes CASSQDYPGGTYNEQFF.

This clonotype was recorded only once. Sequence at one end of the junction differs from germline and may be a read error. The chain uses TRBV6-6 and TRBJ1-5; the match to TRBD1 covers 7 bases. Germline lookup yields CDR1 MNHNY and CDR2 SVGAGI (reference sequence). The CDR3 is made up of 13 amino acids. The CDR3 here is CASGGDSNQPRYF. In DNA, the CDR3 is TGTGCCAGCGGGGGGGACAGCAATCAGCCCCGGTATTTT.

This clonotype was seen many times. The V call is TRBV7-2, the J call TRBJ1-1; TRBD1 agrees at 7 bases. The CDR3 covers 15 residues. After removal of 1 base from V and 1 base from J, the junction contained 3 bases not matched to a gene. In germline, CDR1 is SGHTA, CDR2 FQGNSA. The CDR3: CASSLDTGENTEAFF. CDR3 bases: TGTGCCAGCAGCTTAGATACAGGGGAGAACACTGAAGCTTTCTTT.

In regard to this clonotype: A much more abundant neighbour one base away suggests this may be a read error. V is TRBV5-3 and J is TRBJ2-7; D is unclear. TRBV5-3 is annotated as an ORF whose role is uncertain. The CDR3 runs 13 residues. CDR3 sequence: CASSLSATYERYF. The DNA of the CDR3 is TGTGCCAGCAGCTTGTCAGCCACCTACGAGCGGTACTTC.

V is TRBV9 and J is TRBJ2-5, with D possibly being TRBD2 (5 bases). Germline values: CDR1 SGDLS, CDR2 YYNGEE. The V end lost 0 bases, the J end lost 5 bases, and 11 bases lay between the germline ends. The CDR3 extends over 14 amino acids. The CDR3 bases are TGTGCCAGCAGCGTAGCCCTCGGGGAGGAGACCCAGTACTTC. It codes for CASSVALGEETQYF.

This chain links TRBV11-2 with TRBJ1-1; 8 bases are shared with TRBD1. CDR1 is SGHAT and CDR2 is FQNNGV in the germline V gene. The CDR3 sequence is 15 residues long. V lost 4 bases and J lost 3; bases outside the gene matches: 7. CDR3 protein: CASSSSSDRDTEAFF. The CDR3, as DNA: TGTGCCAGCAGCTCTTCCTCGGACAGGGACACTGAAGCTTTCTTT.

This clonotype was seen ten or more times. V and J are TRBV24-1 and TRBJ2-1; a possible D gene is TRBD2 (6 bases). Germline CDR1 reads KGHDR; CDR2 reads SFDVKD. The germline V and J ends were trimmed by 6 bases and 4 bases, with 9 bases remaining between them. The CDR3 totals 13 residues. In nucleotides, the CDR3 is TGTGCCACCAGTCGAAGCGGGTACAATGAGCAGTTCTTC. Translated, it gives CATSRSGYNEQFF.

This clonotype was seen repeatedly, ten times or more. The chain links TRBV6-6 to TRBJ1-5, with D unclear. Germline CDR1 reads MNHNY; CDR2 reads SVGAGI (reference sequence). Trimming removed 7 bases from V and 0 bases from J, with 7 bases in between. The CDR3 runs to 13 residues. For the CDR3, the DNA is TGTGCCAGCAAAGGGTCTAGCAATCAGCCCCAGCATTTT. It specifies CASKGSSNQPQHF.

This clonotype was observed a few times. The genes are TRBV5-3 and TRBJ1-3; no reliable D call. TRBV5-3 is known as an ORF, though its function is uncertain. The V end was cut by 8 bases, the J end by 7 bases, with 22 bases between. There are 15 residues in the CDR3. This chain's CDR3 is CASSITWQEGNTIYF. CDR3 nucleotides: TGTGCCAGCAGCATAACGTGGCAGGAGGGCAACACCATATATTTT.

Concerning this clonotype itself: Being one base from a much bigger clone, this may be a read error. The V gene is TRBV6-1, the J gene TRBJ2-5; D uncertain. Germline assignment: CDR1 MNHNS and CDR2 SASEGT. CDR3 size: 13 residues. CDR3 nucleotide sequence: TGTGCCAGCAGTGAATGGTCCCAAGAGGCCCAGTACTTC. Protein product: CASSEWSQEAQYF.

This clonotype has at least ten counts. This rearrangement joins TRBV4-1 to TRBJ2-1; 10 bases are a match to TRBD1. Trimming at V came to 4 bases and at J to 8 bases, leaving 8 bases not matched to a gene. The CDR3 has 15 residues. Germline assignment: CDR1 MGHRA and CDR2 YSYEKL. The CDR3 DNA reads TGCGCCAGCAGCCGCCGGGACAGGGGCTTGGATGAGCAGTTCTTC. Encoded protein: CASSRRDRGLDEQFF.

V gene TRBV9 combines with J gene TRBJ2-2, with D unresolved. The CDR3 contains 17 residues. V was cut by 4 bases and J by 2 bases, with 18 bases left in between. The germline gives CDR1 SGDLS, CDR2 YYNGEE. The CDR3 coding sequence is TGTGCCAGCAGCTACCCGGTGGACCAGACTAACACCGGGGAGCTGTTTTTT. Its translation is CASSYPVDQTNTGELFF.

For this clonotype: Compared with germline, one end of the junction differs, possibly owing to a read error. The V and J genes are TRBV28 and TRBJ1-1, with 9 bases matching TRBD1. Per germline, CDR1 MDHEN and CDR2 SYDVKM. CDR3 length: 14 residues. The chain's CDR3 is CAGRSDRGRTEALF. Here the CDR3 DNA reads TGTGCCGGCAGATCCGACAGGGGGAGGACTGAAGCTCTCTTT.

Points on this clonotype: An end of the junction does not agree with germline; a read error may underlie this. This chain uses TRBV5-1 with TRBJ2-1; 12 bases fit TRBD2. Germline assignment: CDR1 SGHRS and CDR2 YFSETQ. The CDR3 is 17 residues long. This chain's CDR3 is CASSLATSGGPFGEQLF. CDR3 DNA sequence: TGCGCCAGCAGCTTGGCCACTAGCGGGGGGCCTTTTGGAGAGCAGCTCTTC. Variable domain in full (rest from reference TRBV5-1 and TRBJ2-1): KAGVTQTPRYLIKTRGQQVTLSCSPISGHRSVSWYQQTPGQGLQFLFEYFSETQRNKGNFPGRFSGRQFSNSRSEMNVSTLELGDSALYLCASSLATSGGPFGEQLFGPGTRLTVL.

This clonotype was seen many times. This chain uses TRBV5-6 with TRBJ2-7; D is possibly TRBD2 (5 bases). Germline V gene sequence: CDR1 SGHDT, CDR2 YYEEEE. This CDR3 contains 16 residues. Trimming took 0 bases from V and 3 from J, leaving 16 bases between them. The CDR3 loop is CASSLAGFGVGYEQYF. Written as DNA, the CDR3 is TGTGCCAGCAGCTTGGCCGGATTCGGGGTTGGCTACGAGCAGTACTTC.

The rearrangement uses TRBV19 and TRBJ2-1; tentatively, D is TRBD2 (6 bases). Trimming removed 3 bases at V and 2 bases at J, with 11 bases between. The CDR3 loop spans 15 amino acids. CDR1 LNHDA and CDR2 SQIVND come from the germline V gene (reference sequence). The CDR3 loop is CASSMPTGAYNEQFF. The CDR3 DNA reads TGTGCCAGTAGTATGCCCACGGGAGCCTACAATGAGCAGTTCTTC.

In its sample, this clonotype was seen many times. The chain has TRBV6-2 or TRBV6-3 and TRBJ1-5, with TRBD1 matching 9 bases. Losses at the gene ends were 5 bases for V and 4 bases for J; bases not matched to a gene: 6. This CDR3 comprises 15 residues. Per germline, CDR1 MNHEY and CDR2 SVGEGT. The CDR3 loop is CASSTRDRANQPQHF. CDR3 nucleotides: TGTGCCAGCAGTACGCGGGACAGGGCAAATCAGCCCCAGCATTTT.